The 25 T cell receptor beta chains below all came from one sample that was sequenced in a study of blood T cell repertoires in COVID-19. Generated by immunoSEQ multiplex PCR, the TCRdb table keeps only in-frame clones and is missing some. The sample consists of about 95,000 clones, 80% to 90% of them appearing once. The sample comprised peripheral blood. These receptors originate from a man aged 80 or over with COVID-19, enrolled during active disease.

This clone was counted between two and nine times. The rearrangement uses TRBV2 and TRBJ1-2; 9 positions match TRBD1. The ends lost 5 bases at V and 7 bases at J; junction bases unmatched: 8. This CDR3 has 14 amino acids. Germline V gene data show CDR1 as SNHLY and CDR2 as FYNNEI. CDR3: CASSRDRVMVGYTF. CDR3 sequence (DNA): TGTGCCAGCAGTAGGGACAGGGTGATGGTTGGCTACACCTTC.

V and J are TRBV5-1 and TRBJ1-1; 8 nucleotides line up with TRBD1. Per germline, CDR1 SGHRS and CDR2 YFSETQ. The V gene end was trimmed by 3 bases and the J gene end by 0 bases; junction bases not matched to a gene: 13. This CDR3 comprises 18 residues. The DNA of the CDR3 is TGCGCCAGCAGCTCCTGGACAGGGAGTCCCCCAATGAACACTGAAGCTTTCTTT. Its translation: CASSSWTGSPPMNTEAFF.

The genes are TRBV6-5 and TRBJ2-5; 11 bases are a match to TRBD2. The CDR3 has 14 residues. The V segment lost 6 bases and the J segment 5 bases; nucleotides outside the gene matches: 5. Germline CDR1 and CDR2: MNHEY and SVGAGI. CDR3 DNA: TGTGCCAGCAGCCTACTAGCGGGAGCGGAGACCCAGTACTTC. This gives the protein CASSLLAGAETQYF.

V and J are TRBV7-2 and TRBJ2-7; D is perhaps TRBD2 (5 bases). This CDR3 has 14 amino acids. Trimming left V 1 base short and J 6 bases short, with 13 bases between. From germline, CDR1 is SGHTA and CDR2 FQGNSA. CDR3 in amino acids: CASSLGGQPIEQYF. CDR3 coding DNA: TGTGCCAGCAGCTTAGGAGGGCAGCCCATCGAGCAGTACTTC.

The CDR3 spells CASSVAPGQGGTIYF. In DNA form, the CDR3 reads TGTGCCAGCAGCGTCGCTCCGGGACAGGGAGGCACCATATATTTT. The chain uses TRBV9 and TRBJ1-3; 9 bases are shared with TRBD1. The length of the CDR3 is 15 residues. Trimming removed 2 bases from V and 9 bases from J; junction bases left unmatched: 9. Per the germline V gene, CDR1 is SGDLS and CDR2 is YYNGEE.

This clone was detected a few times. This chain uses TRBV15 with TRBJ2-3; 9 positions agree with TRBD2. Trimming took 0 bases from V and 6 from J; bases not matched to a gene: 4. The CDR3 is 15 amino acids. Germline V gene data show CDR1 as LNHNV and CDR2 as YYDKDF (reference sequence). The CDR3 is CATSRDLREGDTQYF. DNA of the CDR3: TGTGCCACCAGCAGAGATCTGCGGGAGGGCGATACGCAGTATTTT. Full variable domain (outside the CDR3, taken from reference TRBV15 and TRBJ2-3): DAMVIQNPRYQVTQFGKPVTLSCSQTLNHNVMYWYQQKSSQAPKLLFHYYDKDFNNEADTPDNFQSRRPNTSFCFLDIRSPGLGDTAMYLCATSRDLREGDTQYFGPGTRLTVL.

The rearrangement joins TRBV10-3 to TRBJ1-1, with 7 bases that match TRBD1. The CDR3 runs to 14 residues. Germline CDR1 is ENHRY and CDR2 is SYGVKD. V lost 6 bases and J lost 1; bases outside the gene matches: 5. CDR3 in amino acids: CAIRGTARNTEAFF. The CDR3 DNA reads TGTGCCATCAGGGGGACAGCTAGGAACACTGAAGCTTTCTTT.

The chain couples TRBV11-1 to TRBJ2-1, with 11 bases lining up with TRBD2. The CDR3 sequence is 16 residues long. V lost 5 bases to trimming and J lost 6 bases; unmatched junction nucleotides: 9. CDR1 SGHAT and CDR2 FQDESV come from the germline V gene (reference sequence). The CDR3 DNA follows: TGTGCCAGCAGCGCTTCCGGGACTAGCGGCTCCAATGAGCAGTTCTTC. Translating it yields CASSASGTSGSNEQFF.

The chain couples TRBV6-5 to TRBJ2-1; TRBD1 matches at 7 bases. The CDR3 runs 14 residues. The V gene's germline CDR1 is MNHEY and CDR2 SVGAGI. V shed 2 bases, J shed 6 bases, and the junction held 4 bases outside the gene matches. The CDR3 bases are TGTGCCAGCAGTTACAAGGGGGCGGGCAATGAGCAGTTCTTC. Residues: CASSYKGAGNEQFF.

The chain is built from TRBV18 and TRBJ2-1; TRBD2 matches at 8 bases. This CDR3 is 16 amino acids long. Germline V gene sequence: CDR1 KGHSH, CDR2 LQKENI. The V and J ends lost 3 bases and 4 bases, in that order; junction bases with no gene match: 8. This CDR3 is CASSPPGGGGYNEQFF. Here the CDR3 DNA reads TGTGCCAGCTCACCCCCGGGAGGGGGGGGGTACAATGAGCAGTTCTTC.

The J gene is TRBJ2-7, the V gene TRBV30; D unresolved. Trimming left V 0 bases short and J 6 bases short, with 9 bases between. The germline gives CDR1 GTSNPN, CDR2 SVGIG (reference sequence). The CDR3 loop spans 12 amino acids. In nucleotides, the CDR3 is TGTGCCTGGAGTGTAATATACGGCGAGCAGTACTTC. It codes for CAWSVIYGEQYF.

The chain is built from TRBV10-1 and TRBJ2-3; TRBD1 matches at 7 bases. The CDR3 consists of 13 residues. Germline values: CDR1 WNHNN, CDR2 SYGVQD (reference sequence). The trim removed 3 bases at V and 5 bases at J, leaving 2 bases unmatched. The CDR3 bases are TGCGCCAGCAGTGACAGGGGGAGAGATACGCAGTATTTT. Its translation is CASSDRGRDTQYF.

The V gene is TRBV3-1 (or the pseudogene TRBV3-2), the J gene TRBJ2-3, with a tentative D call TRBD2 (5 bases). Trimming removed 6 bases at V and 2 bases at J, with 12 bases between. CDR1 and CDR2 from the germline V gene are LGHDT and YNNKEL (reference sequence). The CDR3 sequence is 14 residues long. CDR3 sequence reads: CASSRSGVTDTQYF. In DNA form, the CDR3 reads TGTGCCAGCAGTCGGAGCGGAGTCACAGATACGCAGTATTTT.

The gene calls are TRBV7-8 and TRBJ2-7, with TRBD1 matching 10 bases. The germline gives CDR1 SGHVS, CDR2 FQNEAQ. V lost 5 bases to trimming and J lost 2 bases; unmatched junction nucleotides: 6. The CDR3 is made up of 15 amino acids. The CDR3 protein is CASSTLGTGAYEQYF. The CDR3 nucleotides are TGTGCCAGCAGCACACTGGGGACAGGGGCCTACGAGCAGTACTTC.

The chain combines TRBV2 with TRBJ2-1; TRBD2 agrees at 7 bases. Germline V gene lookup returns CDR1 SNHLY and CDR2 FYNNEI. Trimming cost V 3 bases and J 4 bases; bases outside gene matches: 6. The CDR3 spans 15 residues. CDR3 in amino acids: CASSETPSGYNEQFF. In DNA, the CDR3 is TGTGCCAGCAGTGAGACTCCTAGCGGATACAATGAGCAGTTCTTC.

The CDR3 protein is CASSQQALEPDTQYF. In nucleotides, the CDR3 is TGCGCCAGCAGCCAACAGGCCCTTGAGCCAGATACGCAGTATTTT. The chain is built from TRBV4-3 and TRBJ2-3; D gene ambiguous. The length of the CDR3 is 15 residues. CDR1 is LGHNA and CDR2 is YSLEER in the germline V gene. V gave up 2 bases and J gave up 4 bases, with 13 bases separating them.

This chain links TRBV24-1 with TRBJ1-2, with unresolved D. CDR3 length: 13 amino acids. Looked up from germline, CDR1 is KGHDR and CDR2 is SFDVKD. V shed 4 bases and J shed 2 bases, with 7 bases lying between them. The CDR3 nucleotides read TGTGCCACCAGTGAGGCCCTGAACTATGGCTACACCTTC. Protein: CATSEALNYGYTF.

This sequence joins TRBV12-5 and TRBJ1-3; 9 bases line up with TRBD1. The V gene's germline CDR1 is LGHNT and CDR2 FRNRAP. The CDR3 consists of 16 residues. The ends lost 4 bases at V and 5 bases at J; junction bases unmatched: 9. The CDR3 protein is CASGWEQGAPRNTIYF. The DNA of the CDR3 is TGTGCTAGTGGTTGGGAACAGGGGGCGCCTAGAAACACCATATATTTT.

The chain employs TRBV3-1 (or the pseudogene TRBV3-2) and TRBJ2-1; 10 bases agree with TRBD2. Germline-derived CDR1 and CDR2 are LGHDT and YNNKEL (reference sequence). J was trimmed by 4 bases and V by 7 bases; bases with no gene match: 7. This CDR3 is built from 15 residues. The CDR3 here is CASIRQAGGYNEQFF. CDR3 sequence (DNA): TGTGCCAGCATCAGGCAAGCGGGGGGGTACAATGAGCAGTTCTTC.

The chain links TRBV7-6 to TRBJ2-7; tentative D call: TRBD2 (6 bases). The CDR3 length is 15 residues. Trimming took 3 bases from V and 3 from J, leaving 15 bases between them. CDR1 is SGHVS and CDR2 is FNYEAQ in the germline V gene. The CDR3 sequence is CASSLSREVFYEQYF. The CDR3 DNA is TGTGCCAGCAGCTTGTCCAGGGAGGTATTCTACGAGCAGTACTTC.

V gene TRBV30 combines with J gene TRBJ1-5; D is perhaps TRBD1 (6 bases). This CDR3 has 16 residues. The ends were cut back, 3 bases at V and 7 bases at J, with 22 bases in the middle. Germline assignment: CDR1 GTSNPN and CDR2 SVGIG (reference sequence). The CDR3 coding sequence is TGTGCCTGGAGCCCCCTTAAAGACAGGACGGGACAGCCCCAGCATTTT. It translates to CAWSPLKDRTGQPQHF.

The chain employs TRBV19 and TRBJ1-5, with a possible D match to TRBD1 (5 bases). The germline gives CDR1 LNHDA, CDR2 SQIVND (reference sequence). CDR3 length: 17 residues. V was cut by 3 bases and J by 3 bases, with 18 bases left in between. The CDR3 loop is CASSIGGNWGSNQPQHF. The CDR3 bases are TGTGCCAGTAGTATCGGGGGTAACTGGGGTTCCAATCAGCCCCAGCATTTT.

This clone appeared a few times. The gene calls are TRBV7-2 and TRBJ2-7; 8 nucleotides agree with TRBD1. CDR3 length: 14 amino acids. The ends lost 0 bases at V and 3 bases at J; junction bases unmatched: 1. The germline gives CDR1 SGHTA, CDR2 FQGNSA. The CDR3 bases are TGTGCCAGCAGCTTAGCCACAGGGGGCTACGAGCAGTACTTC. Protein product: CASSLATGGYEQYF.

This chain joins TRBV5-4 and TRBJ2-7, with 9 positions matching TRBD1. The CDR3 loop spans 15 amino acids. The junction had 5 bases not matched to a gene; V was cut back by 4 bases and J by 0 bases. The germline V gene encodes CDR1 SGHNT and CDR2 YYREEE (reference sequence). CDR3 residues: CASSSRDRVSYEQYF. CDR3 in DNA: TGTGCCAGCAGCAGCCGGGACAGGGTCTCCTACGAGCAGTACTTC.

The V gene is TRBV2, the J gene TRBJ2-5; D is perhaps TRBD2 (5 bases). Trimming pared 6 bases from V and 2 bases from J, leaving 10 bases between. The germline gives CDR1 SNHLY, CDR2 FYNNEI. The CDR3 runs 13 residues. Here the CDR3 DNA reads TGTGCCAGCAGAAACGGAGGACAAGAGACCCAGTACTTC. Translating gives CASRNGGQETQYF.